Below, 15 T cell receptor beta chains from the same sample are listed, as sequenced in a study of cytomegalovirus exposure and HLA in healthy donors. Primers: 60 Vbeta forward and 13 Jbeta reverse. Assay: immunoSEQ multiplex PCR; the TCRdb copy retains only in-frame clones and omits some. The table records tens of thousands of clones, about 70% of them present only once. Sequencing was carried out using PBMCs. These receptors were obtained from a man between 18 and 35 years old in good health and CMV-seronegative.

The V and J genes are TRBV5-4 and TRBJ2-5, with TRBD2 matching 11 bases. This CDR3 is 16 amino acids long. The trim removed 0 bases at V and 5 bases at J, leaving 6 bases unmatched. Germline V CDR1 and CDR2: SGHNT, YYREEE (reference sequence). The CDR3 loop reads CASSLATSGGMETQYF. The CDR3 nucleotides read TGTGCCAGCAGCTTGGCCACTAGCGGGGGTATGGAGACCCAGTACTTC. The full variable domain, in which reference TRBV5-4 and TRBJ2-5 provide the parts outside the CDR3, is ETGVTQSPTHLIKTRGQQVTLRCSSQSGHNTVSWYQQALGQGPQFIFQYYREEENGRGNFPPRFSGLQFPNYSSELNVNALELDDSALYLCASSLATSGGMETQYFGPGTRLLVL.

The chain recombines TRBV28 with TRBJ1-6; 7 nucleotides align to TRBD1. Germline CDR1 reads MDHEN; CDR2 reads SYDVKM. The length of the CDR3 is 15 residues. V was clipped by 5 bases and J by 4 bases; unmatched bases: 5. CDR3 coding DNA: TGTGCCAGCAGTCCCGGGGACAGTTATAATTCACCCCTCCACTTT. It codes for CASSPGDSYNSPLHF. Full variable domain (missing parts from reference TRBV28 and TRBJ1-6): DVKVTQSSRYLVKRTGEKVFLECVQDMDHENMFWYRQDPGLGLRLIYFSYDVKMKEKGDIPEGYSVSREKKERFSLILESASTNQTSMYLCASSPGDSYNSPLHFGNGTRLTVT.

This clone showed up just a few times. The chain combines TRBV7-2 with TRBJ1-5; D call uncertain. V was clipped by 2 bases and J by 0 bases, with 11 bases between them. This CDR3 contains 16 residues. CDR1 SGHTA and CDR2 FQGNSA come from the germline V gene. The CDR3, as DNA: TGTGCCAGCAGCTTATGGTCTCGGGGTAGCAATCAGCCCCAGCATTTT. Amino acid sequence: CASSLWSRGSNQPQHF.

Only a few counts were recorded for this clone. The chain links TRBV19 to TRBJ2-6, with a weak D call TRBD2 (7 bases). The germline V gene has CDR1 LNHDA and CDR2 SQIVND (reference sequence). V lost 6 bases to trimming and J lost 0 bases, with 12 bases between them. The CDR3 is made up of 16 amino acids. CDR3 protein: CASRAGHNSGANVLTF. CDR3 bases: TGTGCCAGTAGAGCGGGACATAACTCTGGGGCCAACGTCCTGACTTTC.

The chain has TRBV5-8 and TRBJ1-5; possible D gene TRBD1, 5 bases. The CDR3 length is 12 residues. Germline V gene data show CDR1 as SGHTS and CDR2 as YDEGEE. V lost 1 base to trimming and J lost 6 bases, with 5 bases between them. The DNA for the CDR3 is TGTGCCAGCAGCTTGAGGGGTCAGCCCCAGCATTTT. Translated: CASSLRGQPQHF.

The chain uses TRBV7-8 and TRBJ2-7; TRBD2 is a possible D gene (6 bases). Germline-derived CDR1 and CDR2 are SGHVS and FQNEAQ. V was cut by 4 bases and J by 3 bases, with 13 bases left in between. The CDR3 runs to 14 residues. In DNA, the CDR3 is TGTGCCAGCAGCTCCTCGGCGGGAAGCTACGAGCAGTACTTC. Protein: CASSSSAGSYEQYF. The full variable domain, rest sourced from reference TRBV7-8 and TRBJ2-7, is GAGVSQSPRYKVAKRGQDVALRCDPISGHVSLFWYQQALGQGPEFLTYFQNEAQLDKSGLPSDRFFAERPEGSVSTLKIQRTQQEDSAVYLCASSSSAGSYEQYFGPGTRLTVT.

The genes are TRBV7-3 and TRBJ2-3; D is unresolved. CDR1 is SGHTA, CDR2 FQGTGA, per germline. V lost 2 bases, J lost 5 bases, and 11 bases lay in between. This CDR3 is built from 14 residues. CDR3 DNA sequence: TGTGCCAGCAGCTTATCAACAGCCCGAGATACGCAGTATTTT. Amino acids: CASSLSTARDTQYF.

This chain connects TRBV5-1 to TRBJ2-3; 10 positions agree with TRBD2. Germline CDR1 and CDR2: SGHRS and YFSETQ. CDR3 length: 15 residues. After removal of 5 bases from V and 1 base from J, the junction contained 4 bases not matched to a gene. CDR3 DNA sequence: TGCGCCAGCAGTTCCCTAGCGGGGGGCACAGATACGCAGTATTTT. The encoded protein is CASSSLAGGTDTQYF.

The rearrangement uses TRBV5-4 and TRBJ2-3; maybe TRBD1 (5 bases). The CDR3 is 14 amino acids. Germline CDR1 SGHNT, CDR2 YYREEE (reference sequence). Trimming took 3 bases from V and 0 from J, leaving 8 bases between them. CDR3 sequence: CASSSRQSTDTQYF. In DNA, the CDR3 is TGTGCCAGCAGCTCCCGACAGAGCACAGATACGCAGTATTTT. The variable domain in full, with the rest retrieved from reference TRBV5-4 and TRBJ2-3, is ETGVTQSPTHLIKTRGQQVTLRCSSQSGHNTVSWYQQALGQGPQFIFQYYREEENGRGNFPPRFSGLQFPNYSSELNVNALELDDSALYLCASSSRQSTDTQYFGPGTRLTVL.

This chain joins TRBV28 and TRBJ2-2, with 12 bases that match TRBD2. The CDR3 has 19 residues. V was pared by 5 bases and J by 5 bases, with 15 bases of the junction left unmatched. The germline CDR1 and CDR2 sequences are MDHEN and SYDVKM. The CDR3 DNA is TGTGCCAGCAGTGGTTCCCCCTGGACTAGCGGGGATGTGACCGGGGAGCTGTTTTTT. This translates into CASSGSPWTSGDVTGELFF.

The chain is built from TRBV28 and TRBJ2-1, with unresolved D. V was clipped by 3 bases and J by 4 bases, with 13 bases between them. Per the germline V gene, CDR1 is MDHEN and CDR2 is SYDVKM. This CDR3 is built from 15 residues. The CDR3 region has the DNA TGTGCCAGCAGTTTCTCGCTAGTGGGTTACAATGAGCAGTTCTTC. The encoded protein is CASSFSLVGYNEQFF. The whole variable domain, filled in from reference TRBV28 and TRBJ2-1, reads DVKVTQSSRYLVKRTGEKVFLECVQDMDHENMFWYRQDPGLGLRLIYFSYDVKMKEKGDIPEGYSVSREKKERFSLILESASTNQTSMYLCASSFSLVGYNEQFFGPGTRLTVL.

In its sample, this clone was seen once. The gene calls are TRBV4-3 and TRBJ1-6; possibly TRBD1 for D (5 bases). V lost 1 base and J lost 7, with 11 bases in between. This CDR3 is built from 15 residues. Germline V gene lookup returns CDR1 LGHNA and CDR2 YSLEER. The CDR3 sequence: CASSQGRGVNSPLHF. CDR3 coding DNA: TGCGCCAGCAGCCAAGGTCGGGGGGTGAATTCACCCCTCCACTTT.

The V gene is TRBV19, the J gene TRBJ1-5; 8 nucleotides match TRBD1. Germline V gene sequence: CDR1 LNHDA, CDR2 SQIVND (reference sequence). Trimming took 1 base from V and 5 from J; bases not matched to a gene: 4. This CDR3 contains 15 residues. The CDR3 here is CASSIGTGTDQPQHF. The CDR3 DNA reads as TGTGCCAGTAGTATAGGGACAGGGACCGATCAGCCCCAGCATTTT.

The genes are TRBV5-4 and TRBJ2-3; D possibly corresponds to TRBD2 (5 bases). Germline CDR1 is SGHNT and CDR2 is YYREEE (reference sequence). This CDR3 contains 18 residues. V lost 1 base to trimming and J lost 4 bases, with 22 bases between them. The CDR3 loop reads CASSLRDLGIGIADTQYF. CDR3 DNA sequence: TGTGCCAGCAGCTTGAGAGATCTTGGTATCGGGATCGCAGATACGCAGTATTTT.

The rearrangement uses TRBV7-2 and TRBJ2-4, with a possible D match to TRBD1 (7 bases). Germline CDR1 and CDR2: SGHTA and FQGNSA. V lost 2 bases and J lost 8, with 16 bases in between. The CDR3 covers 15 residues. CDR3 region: CASSLQGGRWDIQYF. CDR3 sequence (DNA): TGTGCCAGCAGCTTACAGGGGGGTCGGTGGGACATTCAGTACTTC.